This TCR beta chain emerged from a study of T cells after somatic rescue of genetic block (dated by TCRdb to the early 2020s). In the study overall: The study assessed how robust, over the long term, a T-cell system was when the system had developed through somatic rescue of a genetic block in T-cell development.

In regard to this clone: Its antigen is currently not known. Base quality data are lacking; no much larger clone is found one base away.

There are 10 amino acids in the CDR3, from cysteine to phenylalanine inclusive. The only DNA kept is the CDR3, 30 bases in frame from the first base. The V and J ends are trimmed by 6 bases and 7 bases, leaving 4 bases between them. The CDR1 and CDR2 encoded by the germline V gene (reference sequence) are SEHNR and FQNEAQ. The library came from the immunoSEQ multiplex PCR assay. The source is immuneACCESS, and TCRdb retained only in-frame sequences with V and J called. Part of the clones is not carried over; for the studies checked, unresolved V genes explain less than half of this, and the remainder is unexplained. For this sample the table gives tens of thousands of clones, of which 85% to 90% were detected only once. About 1.5% of the sample is taken by the ten largest.

The source material was peripheral blood mononuclear cells (PBMCs). This sequence uses TRBV7-9 and TRBJ2-1; the D segment cannot be called with confidence. The TCR was taken from a woman aged 18 to 35. The CDR3 protein sequence reads: CASSRNEQFF. The nucleotides read TGTGCCAGCAGTCGAAATGAGCAGTTCTTC.